Presented here are 15 T cell receptor beta chains from one specimen sequenced in a study of radiation and T cells in renal cell carcinoma. Assay: immunoSEQ multiplex PCR; the TCRdb copy retains only in-frame clones and omits some. The sample contains more than 120,000 clones, 70% to 90% of which appear only once. Noted time point: blood 4 weeks post-SBRT, at nephrectomy. Treatment of the sample: 15 Gy SBRT to primary tumor, nephrectomy 4 weeks later. Source: blood, taken from a patient whose treatment included radiotherapy and nephrectomy. The receptors derive from a woman aged 50 to 65 with renal cell carcinoma.

The rearrangement uses TRBV6-5 and TRBJ2-7; D is uncertain. The CDR3 totals 11 residues. Germline V gene data show CDR1 as MNHEY and CDR2 as SVGAGI. V lost 6 bases to trimming and J lost 2 bases, with 5 bases between them. In DNA form, the CDR3 reads TGTGCCAGCAGAAGTACCTACGAGCAGTACTTC. It encodes CASRSTYEQYF.

The gene calls are TRBV19 and TRBJ2-5; 9 bases map to TRBD1. V gave up 5 bases and J gave up 2 bases; unmatched junction bases: 3. This CDR3 has 14 residues. Germline CDR1 and CDR2: LNHDA and SQIVND (reference sequence). The CDR3 loop is CASSGDRAQETQYF. The CDR3 nucleotides read TGTGCCAGTAGTGGGGACAGGGCACAAGAGACCCAGTACTTC.

J is TRBJ2-2 and V is TRBV4-3, with 8 positions matching TRBD1. The germline gives CDR1 LGHNA, CDR2 YSLEER. The V gene end was trimmed by 5 bases and the J gene end by 2 bases; junction bases not matched to a gene: 4. This CDR3 is built from 15 residues. CDR3 DNA: TGCGCCAGCAGCACCGGACAGGGAAACACCGGGGAGCTGTTTTTT. Encoded protein: CASSTGQGNTGELFF.

The chain recombines TRBV5-6 with TRBJ2-7; TRBD2 matches 11 bases. Germline V gives CDR1 SGHDT, CDR2 YYEEEE. The length of the CDR3 is 16 residues. V shed 1 base, J shed 2 bases, and the junction held 5 bases outside the gene matches. As DNA, the CDR3 is TGTGCCAGCAGCTTGCCCGGGACTAGCGGCGCCTACGAGCAGTACTTC. Translating it yields CASSLPGTSGAYEQYF. The entire variable domain, with the rest obtained from reference TRBV5-6 and TRBJ2-7, is as follows: DAGVTQSPTHLIKTRGQQVTLRCSPKSGHDTVSWYQQALGQGPQFIFQYYEEEERQRGNFPDRFSGHQFPNYSSELNVNALLLGDSALYLCASSLPGTSGAYEQYFGPGTRLTVT.

The J gene is TRBJ2-5, the V gene TRBV6-1; 15 positions match TRBD2. This CDR3 is built from 16 residues. The germline CDR1 and CDR2 sequences are MNHNS and SASEGT. V lost 3 bases and J lost 4; bases outside the gene matches: 3. CDR3 nucleotides: TGTGCCAGCAGTGATGGACTAGCGGGAGGGATAGAGACCCAGTACTTC. It encodes CASSDGLAGGIETQYF.

V and J are TRBV19 and TRBJ1-5; 7 bases agree with TRBD1. After removal of 5 bases from V and 1 base from J, the junction contained 5 bases not matched to a gene. In germline, CDR1 is LNHDA, CDR2 SQIVND (reference sequence). The CDR3 sequence is 15 residues long. Written as DNA, the CDR3 is TGTGCCAGTAGTCTATCAGGGGGAAGCAATCAGCCCCAGCATTTT. It encodes CASSLSGGSNQPQHF.

The chain employs TRBV12-5 and TRBJ2-5; D not certain. With 1 base removed from V and 10 bases from J, the gap between germline ends came to 10 bases. CDR3 length: 12 residues. Per germline, CDR1 LGHNT and CDR2 FRNRAP. The CDR3 here is CASGLDRSGQYF. The CDR3 DNA is TGTGCTAGTGGTTTGGATCGCAGTGGCCAGTACTTC.

V usage is TRBV10-3 and J usage is TRBJ2-3; D might be TRBD2 (7 bases). Trimming removed 6 bases from V and 2 bases from J, with 21 bases in between. The CDR3 is made up of 17 amino acids. Germline-derived CDR1 and CDR2 are ENHRY and SYGVKD. The DNA of the CDR3 is TGTGCCATCAGCCTCGGGGGGCTAACACAGTACACAGATACGCAGTATTTT. This encodes CAISLGGLTQYTDTQYF.

This rearrangement joins TRBV5-1 to TRBJ2-5, with TRBD2 as a possible D gene (5 bases). Trimming took 4 bases from V and 5 from J, leaving 15 bases between them. CDR3 length: 14 amino acids. CDR1 and CDR2 (germline): SGHRS, YFSETQ. CDR3 residues: CASSPLPGLETQYF. DNA for the CDR3: TGCGCCAGCAGCCCCCTGCCGGGGTTGGAGACCCAGTACTTC.

The chain combines TRBV5-1 with TRBJ2-7, with D uncertain. The germline gives CDR1 SGHRS, CDR2 YFSETQ. The CDR3 spans 15 residues. Trimming cost V 0 bases and J 3 bases, with 13 bases left between them. The CDR3 DNA reads as TGCGCCAGCAGCTTGGTGGGCGGTCGGGTCTACGAGCAGTACTTC. This gives the protein CASSLVGGRVYEQYF.

The J gene is TRBJ1-2, the V gene TRBV19; 9 bases map to TRBD1. Losses at the gene ends were 6 bases for V and 8 bases for J; bases not matched to a gene: 7. Germline-derived CDR1 and CDR2 are LNHDA and SQIVND (reference sequence). This CDR3 comprises 13 residues. Here the CDR3 reads CASSLQGAGGYTF. As DNA, the CDR3 is TGTGCCAGTAGCCTACAGGGGGCGGGCGGCTACACCTTC.

This chain uses TRBV18 with TRBJ2-1; TRBD1 aligns across 11 bases. The CDR3 has 19 amino acids. Germline V gene sequence: CDR1 KGHSH, CDR2 LQKENI. Trimming removed 1 base from V and 8 bases from J; junction bases left unmatched: 16. The CDR3 sequence: CASSPQYTLQRTGGDEQFF. CDR3 in DNA: TGTGCCAGCTCACCACAATACACATTGCAAAGGACAGGGGGCGATGAGCAGTTCTTC.

The V gene is TRBV5-1, the J gene TRBJ2-1; D is unclear. V was clipped by 4 bases and J by 5 bases, with 13 bases between them. The CDR3 is 14 amino acids. Germline V gene sequence: CDR1 SGHRS, CDR2 YFSETQ. This CDR3 is CASSPTGWDNEQFF. As DNA, the CDR3 is TGCGCCAGCAGCCCGACTGGGTGGGACAATGAGCAGTTCTTC.

The chain is built from TRBV21-1 and TRBJ1-2; the D segment call TRBD1 is taken from the table without a DNA check. TRBV21-1 is a pseudogene. The CDR3 runs 12 residues. The CDR3 here is CARPETLNGYTF. The CDR3 DNA reads TGTGCCAGACCCGAGACACTGAACGGCTACACCTTC.

The V and J genes are TRBV2 and TRBJ1-5; 7 positions agree with TRBD1. The CDR3 consists of 15 residues. The germline V gene has CDR1 SNHLY and CDR2 FYNNEI. Trimming at V came to 9 bases and at J to 4 bases, leaving 12 bases not matched to a gene. CDR3 nucleotide sequence: TGTGCCAGTACATATGGGACAGTCAGTAATCAGCCCCAGCATTTT. Its protein product is CASTYGTVSNQPQHF.